This T cell receptor beta chain is from a study of T cells in Graves' hyperthyroidism and ophthalmopathy. As regards this clonotype: A much larger clone is a single base away; this may be a read error.

Researchers amplified the TCR beta CDR3 regions from RNA transcripts. A first-round RT-PCR of the TCR CDR3 used the HTBI primer set. TCRdb itself ran the multiplex PCR reads through MiXCR, one entry per CDR3 protein. The sample lists fewer than 800,000 distinct CDR3 sequences, roughly 17% occurring once. This CDR3 is built from 14 residues. Trimming removed 4 bases at V and 0 bases at J, with 11 bases between. CDR1 is SGDLS, CDR2 YYNGEE, per germline. The sample was blood. The TCR sequence derives from a man aged 18 to 30 with Graves' hyperthyroidism. The V call is TRBV9, the J call TRBJ2-7; possible D gene TRBD2, 7 bases. The CDR3 DNA is TGTGCCAGCAGCCAAGGGGGGGCCTCCTACGAGCAGTACTTC. Translation: CASSQGGASYEQYF.